The present T cell receptor beta chain was sequenced within a study of T-cell memory formation after mild COVID-19. Study-level results: CD4+ contracting clones were mainly CM and EM; CD8+ ones, EMRA. Clones contracting over day 15 to 85 were CD4/CD8 balanced, with later expanders leaning CD4+.

Sample barcodes and UMIs were carried by the TCR alpha and TCR beta cDNA libraries that 5'RACE generated with constant-segment primers. In TCRdb, the 5' RACE reads were re-called with MiXCR into one record per CDR3 protein. The table lists some 120,000 distinct CDR3 sequences, 5% to 6.5% of them singletons. This CDR3 spans 16 amino acids. Trimming pared 5 bases from V and 1 base from J, leaving 17 bases between. Germline CDR1 SGHAT, CDR2 FQNNGV. This clonotype has more than one count but fewer than ten. What it recognizes is unknown. The clonotype originates from an adult woman who had mild COVID-19 (a few samples of this study predate the infection). Cell type and time point are not known. Sample: PBMCs or a T cell subset sorted from them (not recorded which). The chain joins TRBV11-2 to TRBJ2-5; possibly TRBD1 or TRBD2 for D (6 bases each). The CDR3: CASSPGGGTFQETQYF. CDR3 sequence (DNA): TGTGCCAGCAGCCCAGGCGGCGGGACATTCCAAGAGACCCAGTACTTC. Supplemented by reference TRBV11-2 and TRBJ2-5, the full variable domain reads EAGVAQSPRYKIIEKRQSVAFWCNPISGHATLYWYQQILGQGPKLLIQFQNNGVVDDSQLPKDRFSAERLKGVDSTLKIQPAKLEDSAVYLCASSPGGGTFQETQYFGPGTRLLVL.